This TCR beta chain was captured in a study of T cell responses to AZD1222 COVID-19 vaccine. Looked up from germline, CDR1 is MNHEY and CDR2 is SVGAGI. The CDR3 has 15 amino acids. V was clipped by 5 bases and J by 8 bases; unmatched bases: 12. Sequencing was performed with immunoSEQ multiplex PCR; in TCRdb, only in-frame clones are kept and a portion is missing. The table records 130,000 to 150,000 clones, 85% to 90% of them present only once. The material was peripheral blood, obtained 28 days after the second AZD1222 dose. The chain couples TRBV6-5 to TRBJ1-2; 9 nucleotides line up with TRBD1. This TCR came from an adult who received the AZD1222 COVID-19 vaccine. In DNA, the CDR3 is TGTGCCAGCAGTCAACCGACAGGGGGGGAGTTCGGCTACACCTTC. Protein product: CASSQPTGGEFGYTF.